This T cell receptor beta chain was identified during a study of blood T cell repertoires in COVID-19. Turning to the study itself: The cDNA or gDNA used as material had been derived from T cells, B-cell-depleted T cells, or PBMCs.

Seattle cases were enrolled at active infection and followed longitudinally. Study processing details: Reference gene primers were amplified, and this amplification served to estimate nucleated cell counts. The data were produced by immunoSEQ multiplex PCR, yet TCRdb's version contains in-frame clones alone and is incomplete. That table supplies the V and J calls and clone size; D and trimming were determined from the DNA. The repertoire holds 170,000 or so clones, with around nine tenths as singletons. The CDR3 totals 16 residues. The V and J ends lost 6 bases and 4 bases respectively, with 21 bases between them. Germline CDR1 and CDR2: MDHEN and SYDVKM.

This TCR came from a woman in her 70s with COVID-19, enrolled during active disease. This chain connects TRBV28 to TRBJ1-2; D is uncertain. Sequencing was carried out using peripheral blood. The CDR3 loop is CASSSYLLTKGYGYTF. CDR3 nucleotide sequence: TGTGCCAGCAGCTCTTATCTATTGACTAAGGGCTATGGCTACACCTTC.